A single sample is the source of the 8 T cell receptor beta chains below, sequenced in a study of blood T cell repertoires in COVID-19. The table came from immunoSEQ multiplex PCR; TCRdb's copy has only in-frame clones and leaves some out. The sample carries approximately 250,000 clones, 84% recorded once. The sample comprised peripheral blood. These receptors were obtained from a human donor in a cohort sampled during active COVID-19.

V usage is TRBV10-3 and J usage is TRBJ2-1; 11 nucleotides agree with TRBD2. There are 17 residues in the CDR3. Germline V lookup: CDR1 ENHRY, CDR2 SYGVKD. Trimming took 0 bases from V and 3 from J; bases not matched to a gene: 4. CDR3 region: CAISESSGRAIYNEQFF. The CDR3 DNA reads TGTGCCATCAGTGAGTCTAGCGGGAGGGCGATCTACAATGAGCAGTTCTTC.

This clone has at least ten counts. J is TRBJ1-3 and V is TRBV2, with unresolved D. V gave up 2 bases and J gave up 4 bases, with 12 bases separating them. CDR1 is SNHLY, CDR2 FYNNEI, per germline. The CDR3 covers 15 residues. As DNA, the CDR3 is TGTGCCAGCAGTGAACTCGTATTCGTGGGAAACACCATATATTTT. Protein: CASSELVFVGNTIYF.

This clone has more than one count but fewer than ten. The V call is TRBV11-2, the J call TRBJ2-1, with D perhaps matching TRBD1 (6 bases). With 3 bases removed from V and 10 bases from J, the gap between germline ends came to 19 bases. The CDR3 loop spans 15 amino acids. CDR1 is SGHAT and CDR2 is FQNNGV in the germline V gene. DNA for the CDR3: TGTGCCAGCAGCTTTTCGGGCCTTCCAAGGGGGGAGCAGTTCTTC. The encoded protein is CASSFSGLPRGEQFF.

The chain recombines TRBV7-2 with TRBJ2-1, with 10 bases that match TRBD2. Germline CDR1 is SGHTA and CDR2 is FQGNSA. Losses at the gene ends were 3 bases for V and 9 bases for J; bases not matched to a gene: 11. The CDR3 loop spans 16 amino acids. The CDR3 is CASSFGSSGGAGEQFF. In DNA, the CDR3 is TGTGCCAGCAGCTTCGGCTCGAGCGGGGGGGCAGGTGAGCAGTTCTTC.

This sequence joins TRBV10-1 and TRBJ1-6; 7 nucleotides line up with TRBD1. J gave up 18 bases and V 11 bases, and 7 bases lay outside the gene matches. Germline values: CDR1 WNHNN, CDR2 SYGVQD (reference sequence). CDR3 length: 9 residues. The CDR3 sequence: CARKGAYHF. In DNA, the CDR3 is TGCGCCCGGAAGGGGGCCTACCACTTT.

The chain links TRBV19 to TRBJ2-3; 12 bases align to TRBD2. Germline V gene sequence: CDR1 LNHDA, CDR2 SQIVND (reference sequence). CDR3 length: 18 residues. The V gene end was trimmed by 10 bases and the J gene end by 3 bases; junction bases not matched to a gene: 17. The CDR3: CATSTRGKTSGGTDTQYF. CDR3 in DNA: TGTGCCACCAGTACTCGGGGGAAAACTAGCGGGGGGACAGATACGCAGTATTTT.

V gene TRBV28 combines with J gene TRBJ2-7; 9 bases are shared with TRBD1. There are 15 residues in the CDR3. Germline CDR1 reads MDHEN; CDR2 reads SYDVKM. Losses at the gene ends were 6 bases for V and 7 bases for J; bases not matched to a gene: 13. The CDR3 DNA follows: TGTGCCAGCAGGCGTGCGGGACAGGGAGTAGGAGAGCAGTACTTC. Translating it yields CASRRAGQGVGEQYF.

The chain is built from TRBV19 and TRBJ1-3; D is ambiguous. Per the germline V gene, CDR1 is LNHDA and CDR2 is SQIVND (reference sequence). V shed 7 bases and J shed 0 bases, with 13 bases lying between them. The CDR3 extends over 15 amino acids. The chain's CDR3 is CASTPDSRSGNTIYF. The DNA of the CDR3 is TGTGCCAGTACTCCTGACTCTCGCTCTGGAAACACCATATATTTT.